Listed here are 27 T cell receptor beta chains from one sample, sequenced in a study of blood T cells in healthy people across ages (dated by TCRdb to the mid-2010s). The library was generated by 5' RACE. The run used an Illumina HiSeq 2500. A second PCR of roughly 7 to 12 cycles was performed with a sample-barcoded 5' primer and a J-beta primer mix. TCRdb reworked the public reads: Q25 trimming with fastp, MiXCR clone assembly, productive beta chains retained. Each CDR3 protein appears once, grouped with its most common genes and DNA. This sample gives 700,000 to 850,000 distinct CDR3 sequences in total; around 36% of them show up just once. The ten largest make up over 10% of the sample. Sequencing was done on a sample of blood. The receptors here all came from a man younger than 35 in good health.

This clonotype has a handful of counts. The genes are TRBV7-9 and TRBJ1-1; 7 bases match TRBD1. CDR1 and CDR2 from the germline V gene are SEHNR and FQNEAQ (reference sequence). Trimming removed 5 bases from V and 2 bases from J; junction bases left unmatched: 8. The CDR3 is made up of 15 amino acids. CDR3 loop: CASSLLGQSNTEAFF. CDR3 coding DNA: TGTGCCAGCAGCCTCCTGGGACAGTCAAACACTGAAGCTTTCTTT. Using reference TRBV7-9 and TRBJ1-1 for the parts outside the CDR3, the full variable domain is DTGVSQNPRHKITKRGQNVTFRCDPISEHNRLYWYRQTLGQGPEFLTYFQNEAQLEKSRLLSDRFSAERPKGSFSTLEIQRTEQGDSAMYLCASSLLGQSNTEAFFGQGTRLTVV.

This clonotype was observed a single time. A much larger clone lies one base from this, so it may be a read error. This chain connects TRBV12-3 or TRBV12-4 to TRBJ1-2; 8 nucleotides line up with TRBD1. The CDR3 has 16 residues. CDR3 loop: CASSPTGGRANYGCTF. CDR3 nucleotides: TGTGCCAGCAGTCCTACAGGGGGGAGAGCTAACTATGGCTGCACCTTC.

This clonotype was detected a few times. Written as DNA, the CDR3 is TGCGCCAGCAGCTTCCCTATCCTGAGCTCCTACAATGAGCAGTTCTTC. Protein: CASSFPILSSYNEQFF. The chain links TRBV5-1 to TRBJ2-1; no clear D gene. Per germline, CDR1 SGHRS and CDR2 YFSETQ. The CDR3 is 16 amino acids. V shed 2 bases and J shed 0 bases, with 12 bases lying between them.

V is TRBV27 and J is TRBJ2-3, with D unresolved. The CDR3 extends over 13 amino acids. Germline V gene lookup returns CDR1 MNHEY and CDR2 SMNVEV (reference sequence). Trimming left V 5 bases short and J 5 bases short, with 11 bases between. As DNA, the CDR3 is TGTGCCAGCAGTGTCAGGAGAATAGATACGCAGTATTTT. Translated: CASSVRRIDTQYF.

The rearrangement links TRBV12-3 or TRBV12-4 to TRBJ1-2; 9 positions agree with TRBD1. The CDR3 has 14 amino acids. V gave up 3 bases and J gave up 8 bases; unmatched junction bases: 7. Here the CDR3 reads CASSLPGQGNGYTF. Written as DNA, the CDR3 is TGTGCCAGCAGTTTGCCGGGACAGGGAAACGGCTACACCTTC.

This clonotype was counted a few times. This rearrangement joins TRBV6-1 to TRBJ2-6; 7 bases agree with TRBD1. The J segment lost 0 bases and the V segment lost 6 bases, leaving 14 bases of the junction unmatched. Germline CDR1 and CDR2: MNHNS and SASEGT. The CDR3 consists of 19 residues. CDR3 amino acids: CASRGLQDRVSSGANVLTF. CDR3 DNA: TGTGCCAGCAGGGGGTTGCAAGACAGGGTGAGCTCTGGGGCCAACGTCCTGACTTTC.

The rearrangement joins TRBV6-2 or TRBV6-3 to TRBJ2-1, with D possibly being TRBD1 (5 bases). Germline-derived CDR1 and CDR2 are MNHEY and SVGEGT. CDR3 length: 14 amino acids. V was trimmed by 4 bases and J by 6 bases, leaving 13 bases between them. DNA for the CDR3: TGTGCCAGCAGTTTCGCCGACAGATTCAATGAGCAGTTCTTC. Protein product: CASSFADRFNEQFF.

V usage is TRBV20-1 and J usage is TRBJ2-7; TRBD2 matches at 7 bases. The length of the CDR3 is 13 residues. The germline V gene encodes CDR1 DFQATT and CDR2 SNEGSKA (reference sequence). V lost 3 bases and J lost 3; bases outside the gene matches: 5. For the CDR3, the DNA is TGCAGTGCTAGGGCTAGCGGTTACTACGAGCAGTACTTC. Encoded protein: CSARASGYYEQYF.

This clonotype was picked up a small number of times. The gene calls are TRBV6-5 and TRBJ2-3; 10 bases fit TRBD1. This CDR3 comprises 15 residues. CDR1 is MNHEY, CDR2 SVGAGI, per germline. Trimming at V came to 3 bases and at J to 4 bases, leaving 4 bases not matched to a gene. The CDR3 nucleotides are TGTGCCAGCAGTTATGGACAGGGGGTGGCAGATACGCAGTATTTT. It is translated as CASSYGQGVADTQYF.

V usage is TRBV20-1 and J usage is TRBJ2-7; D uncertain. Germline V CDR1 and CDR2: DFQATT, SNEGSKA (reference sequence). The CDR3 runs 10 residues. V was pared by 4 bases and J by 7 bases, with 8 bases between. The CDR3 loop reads CSAIYNEQYF. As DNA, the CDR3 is TGCAGTGCTATATACAATGAGCAGTACTTC.

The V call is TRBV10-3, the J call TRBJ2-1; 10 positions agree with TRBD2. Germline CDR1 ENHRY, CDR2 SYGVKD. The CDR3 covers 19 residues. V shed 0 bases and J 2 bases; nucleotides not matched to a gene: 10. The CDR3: CAISESPIGLAGAYNEQFF. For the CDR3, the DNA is TGTGCCATCAGTGAGTCGCCGATAGGGCTAGCGGGGGCCTACAATGAGCAGTTCTTC.

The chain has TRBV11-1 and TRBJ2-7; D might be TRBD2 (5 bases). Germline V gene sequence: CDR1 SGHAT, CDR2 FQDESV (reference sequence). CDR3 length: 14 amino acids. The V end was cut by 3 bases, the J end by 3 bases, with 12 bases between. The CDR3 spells CASSFRSGIYEQYF. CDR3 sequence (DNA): TGTGCCAGCAGCTTTCGGTCGGGGATCTACGAGCAGTACTTC.

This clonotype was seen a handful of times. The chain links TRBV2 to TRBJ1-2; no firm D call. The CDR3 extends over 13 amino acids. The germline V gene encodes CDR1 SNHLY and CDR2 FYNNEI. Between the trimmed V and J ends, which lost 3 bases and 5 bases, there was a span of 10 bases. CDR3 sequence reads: CASSDGPRYGYTF. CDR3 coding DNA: TGTGCCAGCAGTGACGGACCGAGATATGGCTACACCTTC.

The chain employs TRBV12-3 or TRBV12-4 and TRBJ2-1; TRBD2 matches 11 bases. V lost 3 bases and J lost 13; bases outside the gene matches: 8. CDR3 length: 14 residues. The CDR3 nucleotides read TGTGCCAGCAGTTTGTCTAGCGGGGGGAGGGAACAGTTCTTC. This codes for CASSLSSGGREQFF.

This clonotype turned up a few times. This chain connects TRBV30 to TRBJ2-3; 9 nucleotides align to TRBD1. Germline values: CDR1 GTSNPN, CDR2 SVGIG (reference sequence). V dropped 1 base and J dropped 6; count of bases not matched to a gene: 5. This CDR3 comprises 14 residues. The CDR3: CAWSAGQGSDTQYF. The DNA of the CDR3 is TGTGCCTGGAGTGCGGGACAGGGTTCGGATACGCAGTATTTT.

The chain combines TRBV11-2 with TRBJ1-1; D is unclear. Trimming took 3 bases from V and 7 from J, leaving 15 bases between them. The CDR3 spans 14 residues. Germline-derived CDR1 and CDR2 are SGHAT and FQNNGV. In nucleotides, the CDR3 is TGTGCCAGCAGCTTCAATCCCCGAGGGCGTGAAGCTTTCTTT. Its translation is CASSFNPRGREAFF. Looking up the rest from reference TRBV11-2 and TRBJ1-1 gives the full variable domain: EAGVAQSPRYKIIEKRQSVAFWCNPISGHATLYWYQQILGQGPKLLIQFQNNGVVDDSQLPKDRFSAERLKGVDSTLKIQPAKLEDSAVYLCASSFNPRGREAFFGQGTRLTVV.

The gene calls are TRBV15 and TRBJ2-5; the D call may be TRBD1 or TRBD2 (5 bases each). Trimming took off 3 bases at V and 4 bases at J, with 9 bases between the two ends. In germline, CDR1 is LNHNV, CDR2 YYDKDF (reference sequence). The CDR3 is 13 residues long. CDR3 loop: CATSRTEGETQYF. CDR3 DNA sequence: TGTGCCACCAGCAGGACAGAGGGAGAGACCCAGTACTTC.

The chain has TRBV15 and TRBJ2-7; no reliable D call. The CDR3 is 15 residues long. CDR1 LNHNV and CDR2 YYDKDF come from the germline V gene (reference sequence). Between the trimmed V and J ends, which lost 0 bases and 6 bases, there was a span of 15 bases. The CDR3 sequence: CATSRDKSEAVEQYF. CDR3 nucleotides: TGTGCCACCAGCAGAGATAAAAGTGAGGCAGTCGAGCAGTACTTC.

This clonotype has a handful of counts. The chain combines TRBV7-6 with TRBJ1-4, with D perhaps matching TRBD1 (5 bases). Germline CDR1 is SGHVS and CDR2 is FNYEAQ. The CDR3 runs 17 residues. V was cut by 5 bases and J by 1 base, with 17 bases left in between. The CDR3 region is CASSPPGGALTNEKLFF. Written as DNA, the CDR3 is TGTGCCAGCAGCCCCCCCGGTGGGGCGTTAACTAATGAAAAACTGTTTTTT.

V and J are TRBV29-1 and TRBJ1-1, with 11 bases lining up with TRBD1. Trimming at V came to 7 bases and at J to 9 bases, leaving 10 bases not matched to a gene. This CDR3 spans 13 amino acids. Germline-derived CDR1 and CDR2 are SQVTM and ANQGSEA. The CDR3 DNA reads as TGCAGCGGATATAAGGACAGGGGGCATAAAGCTTTCTTT. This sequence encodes CSGYKDRGHKAFF. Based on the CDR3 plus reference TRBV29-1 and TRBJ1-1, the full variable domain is SAVISQKPSRDICQRGTSLTIQCQVDSQVTMMFWYRQQPGQSLTLIATANQGSEATYESGFVIDKFPISRPNLTFSTLTVSNMSPEDSSIYLCSGYKDRGHKAFFGQGTRLTVV.

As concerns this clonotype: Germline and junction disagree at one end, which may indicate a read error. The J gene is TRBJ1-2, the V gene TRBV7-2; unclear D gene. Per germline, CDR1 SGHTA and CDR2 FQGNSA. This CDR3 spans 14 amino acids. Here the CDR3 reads CASSVAGFGYGYTF. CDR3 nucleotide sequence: TGTGCCAGCAGCGTAGCGGGCTTTGGCTATGGCTACACCTTC. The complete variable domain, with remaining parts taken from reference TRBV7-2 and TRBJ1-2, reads GAGVSQSPSNKVTEKGKDVELRCDPISGHTALYWYRQSLGQGLEFLIYFQGNSAPDKSGLPSDRFSAERTGGSVSTLTIQRTQQEDSAVYLCASSVAGFGYGYTFGSGTRLTVV.

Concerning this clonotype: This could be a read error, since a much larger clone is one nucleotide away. DNA of the CDR3: TGTGCCAGCAGTTACTCACGGGTCTCCCTGAGGGATGAGCAGTACTTC. Residues: CASSYSRVSLRDEQYF. V is TRBV6-5 and J is TRBJ2-4; TRBD2 is a possible D gene (5 bases). The V gene lost 0 bases and the J gene lost 13 bases, with 22 bases spanning the gap. The CDR3 is 16 residues long. The V gene's germline CDR1 is MNHEY and CDR2 SVGAGI.

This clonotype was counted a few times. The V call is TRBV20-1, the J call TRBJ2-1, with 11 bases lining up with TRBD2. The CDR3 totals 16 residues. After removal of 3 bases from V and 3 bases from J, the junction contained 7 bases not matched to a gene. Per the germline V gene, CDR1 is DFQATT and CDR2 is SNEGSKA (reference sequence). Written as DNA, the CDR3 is TGCAGTGCTAGGGGGCTAGCGGGGGGCCTCTACAATGAGCAGTTCTTC. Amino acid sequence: CSARGLAGGLYNEQFF.

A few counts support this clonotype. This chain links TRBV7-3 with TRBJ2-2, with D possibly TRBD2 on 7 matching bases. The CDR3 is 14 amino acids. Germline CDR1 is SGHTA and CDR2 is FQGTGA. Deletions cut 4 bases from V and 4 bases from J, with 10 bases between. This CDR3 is CASSWGGGTGELFF. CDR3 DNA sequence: TGTGCCAGCAGCTGGGGAGGGGGCACCGGGGAGCTGTTTTTT.

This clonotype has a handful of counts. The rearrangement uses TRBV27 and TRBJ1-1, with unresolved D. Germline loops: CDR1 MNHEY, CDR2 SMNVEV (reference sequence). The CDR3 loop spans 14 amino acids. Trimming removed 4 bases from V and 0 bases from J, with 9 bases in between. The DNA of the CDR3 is TGTGCCAGCAGTTCTAGGACGTTGAACACTGAAGCTTTCTTT. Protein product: CASSSRTLNTEAFF.

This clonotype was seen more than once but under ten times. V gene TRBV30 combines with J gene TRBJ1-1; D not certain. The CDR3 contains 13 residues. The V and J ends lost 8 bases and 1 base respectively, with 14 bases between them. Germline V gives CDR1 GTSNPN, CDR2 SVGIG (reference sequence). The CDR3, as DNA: TGTGCCCGGACGCGAGGTACGAACACTGAAGCTTTCTTT. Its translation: CARTRGTNTEAFF. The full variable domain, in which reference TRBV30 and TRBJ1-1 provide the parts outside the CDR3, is SQTIHQWPATLVQPVGSPLSLECTVEGTSNPNLYWYRQAAGRGLQLLFYSVGIGQISSEVPQNLSASRPQDRQFILSSKKLLLSDSGFYLCARTRGTNTEAFFGQGTRLTVV.

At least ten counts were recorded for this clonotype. The CDR3 reads CATLGQRYQETQYF. The CDR3 nucleotides read TGTGCCACCCTGGGGCAGAGGTACCAAGAGACCCAGTACTTC. V and J are TRBV2 and TRBJ2-5; tentatively, D is TRBD1 (5 bases). The V and J ends lost 10 bases and 0 bases respectively, with 15 bases between them. The CDR3 has 14 amino acids. Germline V gene sequence: CDR1 SNHLY, CDR2 FYNNEI.